The 6 T cell receptor beta chains listed next were all sequenced from one sample in a study of shared clonotypes between healthy human individuals. TCRdb's copy holds only in-frame clones and misses some; the assay was immunoSEQ multiplex PCR. The table records about 1,500,000 clones, roughly 96% of them present only once. Specimen: naive CD4+ T cells sorted from blood. Subset indicated: CD45RA+ positively selected. These receptors came from a man aged 25 to 40 in good health.

The CDR3 coding sequence is TGCGCCAGCAGCTTGGGGACAGCATCGAACACCGGGGAGCTGTTTTTT. It specifies CASSLGTASNTGELFF. The J gene is TRBJ2-2, the V gene TRBV5-1, with D possibly being TRBD1 (6 bases). With 0 bases removed from V and 0 bases from J, the gap between germline ends came to 9 bases. The CDR3 totals 16 residues. Germline values: CDR1 SGHRS, CDR2 YFSETQ.

This rearrangement joins TRBV28 to TRBJ1-1; D possibly corresponds to TRBD1 (5 bases). This CDR3 is 16 amino acids long. The germline V gene encodes CDR1 MDHEN and CDR2 SYDVKM. V dropped 5 bases and J dropped 0 bases, with 16 bases sitting between them. Here the CDR3 DNA reads TGTGCCAGCAGTCCTAGGGGCGCTCATTTGAACACTGAAGCTTTCTTT. It specifies CASSPRGAHLNTEAFF.

The V gene is TRBV29-1, the J gene TRBJ2-2; D unclear. This CDR3 comprises 15 residues. V lost 6 bases to trimming and J lost 6 bases, with 20 bases between them. Germline CDR1 is SQVTM and CDR2 is ANQGSEA. The CDR3 region is CSVGPRGVGAGELFF. The CDR3 DNA is TGCAGCGTGGGCCCCCGCGGAGTTGGGGCCGGGGAGCTGTTTTTT.

The chain uses TRBV28 and TRBJ2-1, with D possibly matching TRBD2 (5 bases). The CDR3 extends over 16 amino acids. Trimming pared 5 bases from V and 4 bases from J, leaving 18 bases between. Germline V CDR1 and CDR2: MDHEN, SYDVKM. The CDR3 sequence is CASSPRPGKPYNEQFF. CDR3 DNA sequence: TGTGCCAGCAGTCCTAGGCCCGGGAAACCTTACAATGAGCAGTTCTTC.

The gene calls are TRBV28 and TRBJ1-2; D remains unclear. Trimming cost V 3 bases and J 3 bases, with 11 bases left between them. Germline values: CDR1 MDHEN, CDR2 SYDVKM. CDR3 size: 14 residues. CDR3 residues: CASSFGWDYYGYTF. CDR3 nucleotide sequence: TGTGCCAGCAGTTTCGGATGGGATTACTATGGCTACACCTTC.

The chain combines TRBV5-6 with TRBJ2-3; D may be TRBD2 (6 bases). The germline V gene has CDR1 SGHDT and CDR2 YYEEEE. V lost 4 bases and J lost 5, with 14 bases in between. This CDR3 comprises 14 residues. CDR3: CASSEPGLLDTQYF. The CDR3 DNA reads TGTGCCAGCAGCGAACCGGGACTCCTAGATACGCAGTATTTT.